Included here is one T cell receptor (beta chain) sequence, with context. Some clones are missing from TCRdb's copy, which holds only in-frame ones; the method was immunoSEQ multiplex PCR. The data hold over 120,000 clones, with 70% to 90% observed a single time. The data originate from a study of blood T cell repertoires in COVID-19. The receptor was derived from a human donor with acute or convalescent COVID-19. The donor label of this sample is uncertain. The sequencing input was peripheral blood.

The CDR3 loop reads CASSTRLASDYNEQFF. The CDR3 DNA sequence: TGTGCCAGCAGCACCCGACTAGCGTCGGACTACAATGAGCAGTTCTTC. V is TRBV11-3 and J is TRBJ2-1; 8 nucleotides align to TRBD2. The V gene end was trimmed by 5 bases and the J gene end by 3 bases; junction bases not matched to a gene: 9. CDR1 is SGHNT and CDR2 is YENEEA in the germline V gene. The CDR3 is made up of 16 amino acids. Based on the CDR3 plus reference TRBV11-3 and TRBJ2-1, the full variable domain is EAGVVQSPRYKIIEKKQPVAFWCNPISGHNTLYWYLQNLGQGPELLIRYENEEAVDDSQLPKDRFSAERLKGVDSTLKIQPAELGDSAVYLCASSTRLASDYNEQFFGPGTRLTVL.